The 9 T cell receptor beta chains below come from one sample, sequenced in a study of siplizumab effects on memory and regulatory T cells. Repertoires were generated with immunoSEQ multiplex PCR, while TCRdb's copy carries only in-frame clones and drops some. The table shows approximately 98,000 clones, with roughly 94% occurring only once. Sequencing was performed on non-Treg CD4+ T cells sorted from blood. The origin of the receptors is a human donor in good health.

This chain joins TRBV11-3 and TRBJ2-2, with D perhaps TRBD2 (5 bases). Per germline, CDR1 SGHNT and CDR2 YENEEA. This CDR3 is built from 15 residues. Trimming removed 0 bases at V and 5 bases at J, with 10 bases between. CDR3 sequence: CASSLDHSGTGELFF. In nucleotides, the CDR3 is TGTGCCAGCAGCTTAGATCACTCGGGGACCGGGGAGCTGTTTTTT.

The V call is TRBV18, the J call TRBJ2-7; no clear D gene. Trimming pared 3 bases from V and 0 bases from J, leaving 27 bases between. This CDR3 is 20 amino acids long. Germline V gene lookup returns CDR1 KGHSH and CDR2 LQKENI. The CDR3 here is CASSPNSVSGRRPSSYEQYF. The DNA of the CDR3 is TGTGCCAGCTCACCTAATTCGGTCTCTGGCCGGCGTCCGAGCTCCTACGAGCAGTACTTC. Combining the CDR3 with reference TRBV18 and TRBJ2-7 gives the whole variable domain NAGVMQNPRHLVRRRGQEARLRCSPMKGHSHVYWYRQLPEEGLKFMVYLQKENIIDESGMPKERFSAEFPKEGPSILRIQQVVRGDSAAYFCASSPNSVSGRRPSSYEQYFGPGTRLTVT.

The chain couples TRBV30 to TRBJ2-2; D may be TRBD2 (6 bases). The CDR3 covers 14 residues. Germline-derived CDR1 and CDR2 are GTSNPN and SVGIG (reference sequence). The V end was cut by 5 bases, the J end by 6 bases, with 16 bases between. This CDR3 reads CAWSREVGAGELFF. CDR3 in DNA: TGTGCCTGGTCCAGGGAGGTAGGGGCCGGGGAGCTGTTTTTT.

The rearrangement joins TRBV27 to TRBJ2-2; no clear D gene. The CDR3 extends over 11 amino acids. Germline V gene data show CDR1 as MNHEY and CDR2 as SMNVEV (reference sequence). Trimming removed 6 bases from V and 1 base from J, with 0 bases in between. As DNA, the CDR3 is TGTGCCAGCAGGAACACCGGGGAGCTGTTTTTT. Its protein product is CASRNTGELFF.

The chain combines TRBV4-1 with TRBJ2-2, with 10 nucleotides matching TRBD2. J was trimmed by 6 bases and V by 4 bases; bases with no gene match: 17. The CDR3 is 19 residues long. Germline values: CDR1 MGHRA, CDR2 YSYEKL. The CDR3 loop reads CASSRSSGSVEWLAGELFF. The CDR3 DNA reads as TGCGCCAGCAGCCGGTCTAGCGGGAGTGTGGAATGGTTAGCCGGGGAGCTGTTTTTT.

CDR3 protein: CASSFNPDGNYGYTF. CDR3 nucleotide sequence: TGTGCCAGCAGCTTCAATCCAGACGGAAACTATGGCTACACCTTC. The V and J genes are TRBV7-2 and TRBJ1-2; D is unresolved. The CDR3 spans 15 residues. CDR1 and CDR2 (germline): SGHTA, FQGNSA. The ends were cut back, 3 bases at V and 2 bases at J, with 13 bases in the middle. Full variable domain (remainder filled in from reference TRBV7-2 and TRBJ1-2): GAGVSQSPSNKVTEKGKDVELRCDPISGHTALYWYRQSLGQGLEFLIYFQGNSAPDKSGLPSDRFSAERTGGSVSTLTIQRTQQEDSAVYLCASSFNPDGNYGYTFGSGTRLTVV.

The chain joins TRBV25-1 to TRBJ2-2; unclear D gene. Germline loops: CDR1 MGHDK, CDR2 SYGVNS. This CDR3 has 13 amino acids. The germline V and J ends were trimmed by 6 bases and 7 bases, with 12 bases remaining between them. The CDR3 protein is CASRTRAHGELFF. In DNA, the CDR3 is TGTGCCAGCAGAACTCGAGCTCACGGGGAGCTGTTTTTT. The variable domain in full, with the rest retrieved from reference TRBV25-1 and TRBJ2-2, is EADIYQTPRYLVIGTGKKITLECSQTMGHDKMYWYQQDPGMELHLIHYSYGVNSTEKGDLSSESTVSRIRTEHFPLTLESARPSHTSQYLCASRTRAHGELFFGEGSRLTVL.

Written as DNA, the CDR3 is TGTGCCAGCAGCCCCCGGGTTGGTGCGTCCATGCACACAGATACGCAGTATTTT. This sequence encodes CASSPRVGASMHTDTQYF. The chain employs TRBV11-1 and TRBJ2-3; D is undetermined. CDR1 is SGHAT and CDR2 is FQDESV in the germline V gene (reference sequence). Deletions cut 5 bases from V and 2 bases from J, with 23 bases between. CDR3 length: 18 residues.

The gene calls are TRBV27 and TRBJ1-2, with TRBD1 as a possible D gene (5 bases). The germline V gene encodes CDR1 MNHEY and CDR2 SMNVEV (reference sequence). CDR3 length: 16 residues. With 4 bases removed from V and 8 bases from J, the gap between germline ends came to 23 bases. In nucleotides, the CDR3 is TGTGCCAGCAGTTCGGATCCGGGACGGCTTGTGAGGGGCTACACCTTC. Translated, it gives CASSSDPGRLVRGYTF.